This entry describes one TCR beta chain. Its antigen is currently unknown. The V end was cut by 5 bases, the J end by 0 bases, with 10 bases between. The germline V gene has CDR1 DFQATT and CDR2 SNEGSKA (reference sequence). The CDR3 sequence is 14 residues long. 5'RACE primed at constant segments yielded TCR alpha and TCR beta cDNA libraries bearing sample barcodes and UMIs. One entry per CDR3 protein results from TCRdb running MiXCR on the 5' RACE reads. This sample has hundreds of thousands of distinct CDR3 sequences, with about a fifth found just once. The data stem from a study of T-cell memory formation after mild COVID-19. Broader study findings: Clones that got smaller from day 15 to 85 had even CD4/CD8, while clones growing later tipped toward CD4+. Prior to infection, memory already included some responding clones, suggesting cross-reactive memory joined.

This receptor was identified in an adult woman who had mild COVID-19 (a few samples of this study predate the infection). Cell type and time point are not known. The sample was PBMCs or a T cell subset sorted from them (not recorded which). This chain uses TRBV20-1 with TRBJ1-4; D possibly corresponds to TRBD1 (5 bases). The CDR3 region has the DNA TGCAGTGCTGCCCGGGGGGCAACTAATGAAAAACTGTTTTTT. It encodes CSAARGATNEKLFF.